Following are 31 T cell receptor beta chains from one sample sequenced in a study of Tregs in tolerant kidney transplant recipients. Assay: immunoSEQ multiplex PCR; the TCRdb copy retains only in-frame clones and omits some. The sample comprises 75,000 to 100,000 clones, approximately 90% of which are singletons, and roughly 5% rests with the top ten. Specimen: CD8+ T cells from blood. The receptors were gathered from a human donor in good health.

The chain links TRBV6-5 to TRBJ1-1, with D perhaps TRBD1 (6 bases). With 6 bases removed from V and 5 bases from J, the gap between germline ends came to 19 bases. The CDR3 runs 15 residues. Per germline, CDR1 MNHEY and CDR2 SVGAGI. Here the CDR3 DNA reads TGTGCCAGCAGCCGGGACATCCCCAAGAGTACTGAAGCTTTCTTT. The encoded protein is CASSRDIPKSTEAFF.

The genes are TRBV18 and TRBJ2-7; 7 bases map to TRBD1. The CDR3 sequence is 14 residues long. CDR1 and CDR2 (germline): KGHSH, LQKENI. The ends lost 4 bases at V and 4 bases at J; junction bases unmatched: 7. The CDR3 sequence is CASSHRDSSYEQYF. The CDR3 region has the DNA TGTGCCAGCTCACACCGGGACAGTTCTTACGAGCAGTACTTC.

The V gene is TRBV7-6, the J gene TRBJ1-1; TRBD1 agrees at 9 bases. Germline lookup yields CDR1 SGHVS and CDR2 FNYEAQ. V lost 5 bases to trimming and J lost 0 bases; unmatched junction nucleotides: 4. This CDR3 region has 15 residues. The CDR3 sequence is CASSKDRGVNTEAFF. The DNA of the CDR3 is TGTGCCAGCAGCAAGGACAGGGGAGTGAACACTGAAGCTTTCTTT.

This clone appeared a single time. The CDR3, as DNA: TGTGCCAGCTCACCAAGGGACACCTATGATACGCAGTATTTT. Its protein is CASSPRDTYDTQYF. This sequence joins TRBV18 and TRBJ2-3, with D maybe TRBD1 (6 bases). From germline, CDR1 is KGHSH and CDR2 LQKENI. With 2 bases removed from V and 6 bases from J, the gap between germline ends came to 12 bases. This CDR3 spans 14 amino acids.

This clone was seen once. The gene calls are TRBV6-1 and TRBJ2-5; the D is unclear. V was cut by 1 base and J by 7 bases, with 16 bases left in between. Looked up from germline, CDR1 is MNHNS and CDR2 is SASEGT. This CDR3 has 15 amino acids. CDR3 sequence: CASSEGTNYLWTQYF. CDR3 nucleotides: TGTGCCAGCAGTGAAGGGACCAATTATCTGTGGACCCAGTACTTC.

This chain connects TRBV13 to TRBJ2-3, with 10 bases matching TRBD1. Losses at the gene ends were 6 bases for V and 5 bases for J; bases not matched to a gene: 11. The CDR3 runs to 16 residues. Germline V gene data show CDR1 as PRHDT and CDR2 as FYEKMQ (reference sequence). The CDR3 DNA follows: TGTGCCAGCAGTCGACGAGGGGGACAGGGGATAGATACGCAGTATTTT. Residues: CASSRRGGQGIDTQYF.

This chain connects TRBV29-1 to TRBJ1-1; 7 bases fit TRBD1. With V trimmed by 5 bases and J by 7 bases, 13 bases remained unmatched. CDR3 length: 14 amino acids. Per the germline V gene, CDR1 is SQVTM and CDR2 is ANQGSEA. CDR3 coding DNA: TGCAGCGTTCTAGACAGGGAGGGAGCACTTGAAGCTTTCTTT. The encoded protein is CSVLDREGALEAFF.

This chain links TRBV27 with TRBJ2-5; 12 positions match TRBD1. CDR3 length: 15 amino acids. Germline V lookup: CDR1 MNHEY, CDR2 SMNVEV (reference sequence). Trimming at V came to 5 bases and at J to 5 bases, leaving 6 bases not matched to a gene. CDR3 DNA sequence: TGTGCCAGCAGTACGGGGACAGGGGGCGTGGAGACCCAGTACTTC. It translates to CASSTGTGGVETQYF.

Here the CDR3 DNA reads TGTGCCAGTAGTATAGGGGCAGGGGCCGGACGAGATACGCAGTATTTT. The encoded protein is CASSIGAGAGRDTQYF. V is TRBV19 and J is TRBJ2-3, with a tentative D call TRBD1 (6 bases). Germline CDR1 reads LNHDA; CDR2 reads SQIVND (reference sequence). The CDR3 runs 16 residues. The V end lost 1 base, the J end lost 5 bases, and 16 bases lay between the germline ends.

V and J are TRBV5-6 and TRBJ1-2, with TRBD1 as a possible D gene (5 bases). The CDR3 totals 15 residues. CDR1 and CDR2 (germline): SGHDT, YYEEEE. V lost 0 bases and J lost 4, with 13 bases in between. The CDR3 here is CASSLELTDFYGYTF. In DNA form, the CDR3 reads TGTGCCAGCAGCTTGGAACTGACAGATTTCTATGGCTACACCTTC. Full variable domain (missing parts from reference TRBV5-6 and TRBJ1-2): DAGVTQSPTHLIKTRGQQVTLRCSPKSGHDTVSWYQQALGQGPQFIFQYYEEEERQRGNFPDRFSGHQFPNYSSELNVNALLLGDSALYLCASSLELTDFYGYTFGSGTRLTVV.

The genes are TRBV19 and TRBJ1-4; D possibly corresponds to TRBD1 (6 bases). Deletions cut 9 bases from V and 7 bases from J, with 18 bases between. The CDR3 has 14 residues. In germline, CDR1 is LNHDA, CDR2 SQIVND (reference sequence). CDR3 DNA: TGTGCCAGCTACGAACAGGGAGGTGGTGAAAAACTGTTTTTT. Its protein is CASYEQGGGEKLFF.

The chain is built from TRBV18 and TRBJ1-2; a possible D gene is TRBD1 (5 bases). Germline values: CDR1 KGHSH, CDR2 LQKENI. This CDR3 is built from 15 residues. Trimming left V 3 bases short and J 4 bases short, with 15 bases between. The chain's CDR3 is CASSPNGHPIYGYTF. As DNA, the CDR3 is TGTGCCAGCTCACCGAACGGACACCCGATCTATGGCTACACCTTC.

This CDR3 reads CASSPGSPYEQYF. The CDR3 region has the DNA TGTGCCAGCAGCCCAGGGTCCCCCTACGAGCAGTACTTC. This chain connects TRBV13 to TRBJ2-7; D perhaps matches TRBD1 (5 bases). Germline V lookup: CDR1 PRHDT, CDR2 FYEKMQ (reference sequence). The CDR3 extends over 13 amino acids. Deletions cut 5 bases from V and 2 bases from J, with 10 bases between.

The CDR3 here is CASSYPGGYGYTF. The CDR3 DNA sequence: TGTGCCAGCAGTTACCCAGGGGGATATGGCTACACCTTC. The chain is built from TRBV6-5 and TRBJ1-2; 7 nucleotides match TRBD1. J gave up 5 bases and V 2 bases, and 2 bases lay outside the gene matches. Germline CDR1 and CDR2: MNHEY and SVGAGI. The CDR3 sequence is 13 residues long.

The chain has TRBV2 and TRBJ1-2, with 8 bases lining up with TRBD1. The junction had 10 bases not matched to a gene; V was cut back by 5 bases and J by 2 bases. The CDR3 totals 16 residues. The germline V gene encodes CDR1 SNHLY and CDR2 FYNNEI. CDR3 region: CASSRFDRGPNYGYTF. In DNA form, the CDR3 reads TGTGCCAGCAGTCGTTTCGACAGGGGACCCAACTATGGCTACACCTTC.

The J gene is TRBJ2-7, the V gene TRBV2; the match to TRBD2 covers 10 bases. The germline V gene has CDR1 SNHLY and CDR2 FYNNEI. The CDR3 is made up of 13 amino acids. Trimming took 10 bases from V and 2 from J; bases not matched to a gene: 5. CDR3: CATLAGDTYEQYF. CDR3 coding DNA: TGTGCCACCCTAGCGGGAGACACCTACGAGCAGTACTTC.

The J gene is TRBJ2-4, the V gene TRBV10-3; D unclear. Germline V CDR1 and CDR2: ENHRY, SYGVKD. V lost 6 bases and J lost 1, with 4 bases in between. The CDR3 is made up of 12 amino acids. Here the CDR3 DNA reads TGTGCCATCAGGGATGCCAAAAACATTCAGTACTTC. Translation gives CAIRDAKNIQYF.

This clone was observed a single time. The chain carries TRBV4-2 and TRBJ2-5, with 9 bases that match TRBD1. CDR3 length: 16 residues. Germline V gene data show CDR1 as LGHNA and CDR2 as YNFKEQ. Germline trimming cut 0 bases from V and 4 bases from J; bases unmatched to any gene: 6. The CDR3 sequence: CASSQELNRGLETQYF. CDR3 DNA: TGTGCCAGCAGCCAAGAATTAAACAGGGGGCTAGAGACCCAGTACTTC.

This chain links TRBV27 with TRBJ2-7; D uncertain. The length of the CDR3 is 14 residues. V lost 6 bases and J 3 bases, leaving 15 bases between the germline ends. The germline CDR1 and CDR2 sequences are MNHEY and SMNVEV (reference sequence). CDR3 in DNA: TGTGCCAGCAGCTTAGTAGGTGGGATCTACGAGCAGTACTTC. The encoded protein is CASSLVGGIYEQYF.

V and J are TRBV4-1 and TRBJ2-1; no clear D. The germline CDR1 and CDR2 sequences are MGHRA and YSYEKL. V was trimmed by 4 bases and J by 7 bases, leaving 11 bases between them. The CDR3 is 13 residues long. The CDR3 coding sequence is TGCGCCAGCAGCCGGGCATTGGGGAATGAGCAGTTCTTC. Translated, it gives CASSRALGNEQFF.

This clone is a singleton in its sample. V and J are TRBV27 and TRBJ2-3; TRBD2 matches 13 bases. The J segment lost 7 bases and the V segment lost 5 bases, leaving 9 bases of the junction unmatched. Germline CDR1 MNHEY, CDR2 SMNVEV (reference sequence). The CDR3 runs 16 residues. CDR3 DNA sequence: TGTGCCAGCAGTCATAGGACTAGCGGGAGTCAAAATACGCAGTATTTT. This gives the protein CASSHRTSGSQNTQYF.

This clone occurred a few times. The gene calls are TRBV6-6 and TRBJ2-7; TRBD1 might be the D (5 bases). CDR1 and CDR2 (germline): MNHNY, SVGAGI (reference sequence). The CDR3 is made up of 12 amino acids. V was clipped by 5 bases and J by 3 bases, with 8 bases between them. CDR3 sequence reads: CASSPQGYEQYF. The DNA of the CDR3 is TGTGCCAGCAGTCCCCAGGGCTACGAGCAGTACTTC.

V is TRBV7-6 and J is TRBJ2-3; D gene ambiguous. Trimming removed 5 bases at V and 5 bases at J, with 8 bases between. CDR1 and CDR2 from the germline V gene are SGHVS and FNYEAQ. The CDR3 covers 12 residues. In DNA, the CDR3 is TGTGCCAGCAGCCCAGGAGAAGATACGCAGTATTTT. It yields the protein CASSPGEDTQYF.

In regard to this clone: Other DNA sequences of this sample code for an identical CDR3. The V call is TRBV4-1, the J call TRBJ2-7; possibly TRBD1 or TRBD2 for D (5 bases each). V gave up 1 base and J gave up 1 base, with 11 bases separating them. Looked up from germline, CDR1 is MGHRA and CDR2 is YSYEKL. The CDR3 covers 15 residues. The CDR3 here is CASSQVPGRSYEQYF. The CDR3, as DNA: TGCGCCAGCAGCCAAGTTCCGGGACGATCCTACGAGCAGTACTTC.

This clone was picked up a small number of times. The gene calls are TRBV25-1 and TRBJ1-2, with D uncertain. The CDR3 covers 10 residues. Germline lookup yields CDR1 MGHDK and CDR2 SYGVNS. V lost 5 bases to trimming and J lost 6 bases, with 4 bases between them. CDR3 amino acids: CASSNNGYTF. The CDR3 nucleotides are TGTGCCAGCAGTAATAATGGCTACACCTTC.

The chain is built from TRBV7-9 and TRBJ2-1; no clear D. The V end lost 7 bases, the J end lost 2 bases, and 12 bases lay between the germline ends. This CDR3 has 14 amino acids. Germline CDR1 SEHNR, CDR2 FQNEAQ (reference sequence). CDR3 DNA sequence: TGTGCCAGCAACCTGCAGGCTCCCTACAATGAGCAGTTCTTC. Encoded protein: CASNLQAPYNEQFF.

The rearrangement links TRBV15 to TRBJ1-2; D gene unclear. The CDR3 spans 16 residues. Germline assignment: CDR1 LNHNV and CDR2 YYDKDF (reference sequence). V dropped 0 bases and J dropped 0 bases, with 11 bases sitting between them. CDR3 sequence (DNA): TGTGCCACCAGCAGAGACCTTGGCATTACTAACTATGGCTACACCTTC. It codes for CATSRDLGITNYGYTF. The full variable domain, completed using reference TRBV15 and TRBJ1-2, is DAMVIQNPRYQVTQFGKPVTLSCSQTLNHNVMYWYQQKSSQAPKLLFHYYDKDFNNEADTPDNFQSRRPNTSFCFLDIRSPGLGDTAMYLCATSRDLGITNYGYTFGSGTRLTVV.

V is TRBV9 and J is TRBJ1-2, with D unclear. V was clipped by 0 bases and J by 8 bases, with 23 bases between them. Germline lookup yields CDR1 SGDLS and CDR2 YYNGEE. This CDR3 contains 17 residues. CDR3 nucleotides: TGTGCCAGCAGCGTAGTGTCCTCGTGGGGAGGCCCCGGCGGCTACACCTTC. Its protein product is CASSVVSSWGGPGGYTF. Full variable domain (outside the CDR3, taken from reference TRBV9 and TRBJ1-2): DSGVTQTPKHLITATGQRVTLRCSPRSGDLSVYWYQQSLDQGLQFLIQYYNGEERAKGNILERFSAQQFPDLHSELNLSSLELGDSALYFCASSVVSSWGGPGGYTFGSGTRLTVV.

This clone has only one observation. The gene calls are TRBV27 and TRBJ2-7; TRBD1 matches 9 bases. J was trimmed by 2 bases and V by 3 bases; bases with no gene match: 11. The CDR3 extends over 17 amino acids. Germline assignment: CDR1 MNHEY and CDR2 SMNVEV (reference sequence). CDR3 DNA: TGTGCCAGCAGTTTTTTAATCGGGACAGGGTTTCCCTACGAGCAGTACTTC. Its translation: CASSFLIGTGFPYEQYF.

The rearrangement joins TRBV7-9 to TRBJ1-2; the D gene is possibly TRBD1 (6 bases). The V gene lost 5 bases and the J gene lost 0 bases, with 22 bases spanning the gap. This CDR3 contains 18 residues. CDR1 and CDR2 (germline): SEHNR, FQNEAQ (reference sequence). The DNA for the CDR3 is TGTGCCAGCAGCGGAGGTGGGGGGCGCGTCCGAGCTAACTATGGCTACACCTTC. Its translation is CASSGGGGRVRANYGYTF.

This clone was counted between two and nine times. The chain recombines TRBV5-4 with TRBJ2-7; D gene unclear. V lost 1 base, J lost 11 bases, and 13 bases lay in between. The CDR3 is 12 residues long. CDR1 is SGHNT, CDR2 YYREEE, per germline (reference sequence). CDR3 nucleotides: TGTGCCAGCAGCTTGAGAGGCCAGCACGAGTACTTC. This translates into CASSLRGQHEYF.